This TCR beta chain was observed in a study of Ad26.COV2.S vaccination and SARS-CoV-2 variants. Study context: Intramuscular Ad26.COV2.S at 5x10^10 or 1x10^11 viral particles.

About this clone itself: The antigen is not known.

General study results and limits: Non-spike TCR breadth did not differ much between vaccine and placebo recipients. Recipients given vaccine exceeded placebo recipients in spike-specific TCR breadth.

Measured with immunoSEQ multiplex PCR; TCRdb has only the in-frame clones, and not every one. The sample has approximately 240,000 clones, approximately 88% seen once; the top ten hold roughly 10%. The CDR3 covers 14 residues. Germline V gene lookup returns CDR1 SGHRS and CDR2 YFSETQ. V dropped 0 bases and J dropped 5; count of bases not matched to a gene: 3. Sample treatment: over 15 received Ad26.COV2.S at low or high dose, single or two shots; about 5 received placebo; per-sample allocation not given. The samples were gathered on day 63 after the first injection of vaccine or placebo. An adult aged 18-55 years in Boston served as the donor.

V and J are TRBV5-1 and TRBJ2-7; 9 bases map to TRBD1. Sequencing was performed on peripheral blood, taken in a trial of Ad26.COV2.S vaccine versus placebo. This sequence was found in a person aged 18-65 years who received the Ad26.COV2.S COVID-19 vaccine or a placebo. The CDR3 DNA sequence: TGCGCCAGCAGCTTGGCACAGGGGGCTGACGAGCAGTACTTC. Amino acid sequence: CASSLAQGADEQYF.